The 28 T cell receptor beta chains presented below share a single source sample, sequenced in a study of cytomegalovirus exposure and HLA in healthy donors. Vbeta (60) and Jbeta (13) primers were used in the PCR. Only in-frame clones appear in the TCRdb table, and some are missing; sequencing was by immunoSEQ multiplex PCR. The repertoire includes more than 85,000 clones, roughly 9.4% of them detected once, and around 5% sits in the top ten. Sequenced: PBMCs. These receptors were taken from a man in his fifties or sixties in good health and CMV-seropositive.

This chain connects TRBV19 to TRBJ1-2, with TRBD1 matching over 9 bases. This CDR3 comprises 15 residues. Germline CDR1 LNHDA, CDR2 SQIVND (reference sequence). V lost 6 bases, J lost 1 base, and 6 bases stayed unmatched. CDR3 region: CASRSEDRGNYGYTF. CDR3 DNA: TGTGCCAGTAGGTCGGAGGACAGGGGTAACTATGGCTACACCTTC.

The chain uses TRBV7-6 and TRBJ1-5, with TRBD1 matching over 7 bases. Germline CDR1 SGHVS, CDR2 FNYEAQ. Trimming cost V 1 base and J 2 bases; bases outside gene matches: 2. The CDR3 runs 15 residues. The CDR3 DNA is TGTGCCAGCAGCTTAGGGACAGGCCGCAATCAGCCCCAGCATTTT. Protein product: CASSLGTGRNQPQHF.

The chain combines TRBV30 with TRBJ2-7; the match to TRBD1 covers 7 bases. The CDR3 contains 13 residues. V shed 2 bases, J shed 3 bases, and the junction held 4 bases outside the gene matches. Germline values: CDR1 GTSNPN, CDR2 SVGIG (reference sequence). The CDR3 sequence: CAWSRGQIYEQYF. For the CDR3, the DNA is TGTGCCTGGAGTAGGGGACAGATCTACGAGCAGTACTTC.

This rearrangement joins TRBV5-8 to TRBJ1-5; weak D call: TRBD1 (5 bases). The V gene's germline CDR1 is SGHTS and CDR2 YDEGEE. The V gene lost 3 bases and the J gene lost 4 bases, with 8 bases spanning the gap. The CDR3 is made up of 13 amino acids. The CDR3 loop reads CASSSGLNQPQHF. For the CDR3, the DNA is TGTGCCAGCAGCTCAGGGTTGAATCAGCCCCAGCATTTT.

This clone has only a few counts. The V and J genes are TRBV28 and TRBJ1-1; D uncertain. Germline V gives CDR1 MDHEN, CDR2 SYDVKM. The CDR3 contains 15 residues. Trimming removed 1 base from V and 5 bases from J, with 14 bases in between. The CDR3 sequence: CASSLSGLVVTEAFF. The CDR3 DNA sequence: TGTGCCAGCAGTTTATCGGGTTTAGTAGTTACTGAAGCTTTCTTT.

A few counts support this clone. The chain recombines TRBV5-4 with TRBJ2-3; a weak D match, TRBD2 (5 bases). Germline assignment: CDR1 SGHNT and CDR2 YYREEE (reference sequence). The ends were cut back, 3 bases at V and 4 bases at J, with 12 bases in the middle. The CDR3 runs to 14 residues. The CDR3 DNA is TGTGCCAGCAGCTACGGACTCGGGGCAGATACGCAGTATTTT. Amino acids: CASSYGLGADTQYF.

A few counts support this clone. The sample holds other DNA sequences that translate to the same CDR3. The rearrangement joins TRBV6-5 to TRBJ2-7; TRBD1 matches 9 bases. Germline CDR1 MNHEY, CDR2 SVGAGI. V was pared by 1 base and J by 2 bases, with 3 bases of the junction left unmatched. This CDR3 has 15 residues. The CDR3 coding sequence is TGTGCCAGCAGTTACTTGGGGACAGGGACCTACGAGCAGTACTTC. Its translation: CASSYLGTGTYEQYF.

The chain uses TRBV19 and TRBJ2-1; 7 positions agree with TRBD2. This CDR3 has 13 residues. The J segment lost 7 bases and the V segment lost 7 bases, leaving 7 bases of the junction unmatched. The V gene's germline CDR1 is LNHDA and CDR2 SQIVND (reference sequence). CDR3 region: CASNMREWNEQFF. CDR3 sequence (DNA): TGTGCCAGTAATATGCGGGAGTGGAATGAGCAGTTCTTC.

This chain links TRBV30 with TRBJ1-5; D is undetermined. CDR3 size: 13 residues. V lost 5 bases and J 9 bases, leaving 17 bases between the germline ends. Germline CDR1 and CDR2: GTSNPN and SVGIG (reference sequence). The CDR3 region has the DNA TGTGCCTGGGCGGAGCGATTCTACTCGCCCCAGCATTTT. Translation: CAWAERFYSPQHF.

Here the CDR3 reads CASSLSSRGGLGNEKLFF. The CDR3 DNA follows: TGTGCCAGCAGCCTTAGCTCCCGGGGGGGGCTCGGTAATGAAAAACTGTTTTTT. The gene calls are TRBV7-2 and TRBJ1-4; a weak D match, TRBD1 (6 bases). With 5 bases removed from V and 4 bases from J, the gap between germline ends came to 23 bases. Germline values: CDR1 SGHTA, CDR2 FQGNSA. The CDR3 runs 18 residues.

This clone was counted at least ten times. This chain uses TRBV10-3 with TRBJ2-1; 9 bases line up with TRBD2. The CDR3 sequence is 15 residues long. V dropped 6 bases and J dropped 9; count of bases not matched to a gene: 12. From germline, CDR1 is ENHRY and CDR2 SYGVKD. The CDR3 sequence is CAISQGLASFLEQFF. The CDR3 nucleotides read TGTGCCATCAGCCAGGGACTAGCATCTTTTCTTGAGCAGTTCTTC.

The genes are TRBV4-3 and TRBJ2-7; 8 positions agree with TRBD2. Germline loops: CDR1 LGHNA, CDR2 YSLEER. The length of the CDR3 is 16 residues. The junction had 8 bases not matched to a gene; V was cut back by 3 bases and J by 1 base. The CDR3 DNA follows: TGCGCCAGCAGCCACCATAGCGGGGCCTCTTCCTACGAGCAGTACTTC. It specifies CASSHHSGASSYEQYF.

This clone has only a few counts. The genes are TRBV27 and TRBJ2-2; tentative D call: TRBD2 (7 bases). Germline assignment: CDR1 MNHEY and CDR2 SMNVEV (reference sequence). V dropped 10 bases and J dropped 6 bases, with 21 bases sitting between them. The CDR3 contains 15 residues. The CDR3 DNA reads TGTGCCACCCGGGGGGCGGGAACGGGCGCCGGGGAGCTGTTTTTT. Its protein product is CATRGAGTGAGELFF.

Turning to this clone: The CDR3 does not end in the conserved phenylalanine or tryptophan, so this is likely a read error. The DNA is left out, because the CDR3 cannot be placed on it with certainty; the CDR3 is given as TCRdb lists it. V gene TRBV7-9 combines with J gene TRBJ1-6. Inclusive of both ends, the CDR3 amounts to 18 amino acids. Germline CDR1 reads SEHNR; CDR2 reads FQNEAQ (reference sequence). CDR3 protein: CASSSVTSGPYYNSPIHL.

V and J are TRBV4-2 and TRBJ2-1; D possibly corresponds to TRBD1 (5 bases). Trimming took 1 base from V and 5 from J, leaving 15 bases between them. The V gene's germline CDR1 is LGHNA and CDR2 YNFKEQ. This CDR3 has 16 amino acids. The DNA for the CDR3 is TGTGCCAGCAGCCAAGCGACAGTACCCCCTCACAATGAGCAGTTCTTC. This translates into CASSQATVPPHNEQFF.

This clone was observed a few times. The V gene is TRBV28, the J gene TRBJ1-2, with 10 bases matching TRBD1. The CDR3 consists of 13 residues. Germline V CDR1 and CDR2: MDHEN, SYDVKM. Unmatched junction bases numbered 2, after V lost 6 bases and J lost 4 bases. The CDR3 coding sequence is TGTGCCAGCAGGGGGACAGGGGTCTATGGCTACACCTTC. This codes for CASRGTGVYGYTF.

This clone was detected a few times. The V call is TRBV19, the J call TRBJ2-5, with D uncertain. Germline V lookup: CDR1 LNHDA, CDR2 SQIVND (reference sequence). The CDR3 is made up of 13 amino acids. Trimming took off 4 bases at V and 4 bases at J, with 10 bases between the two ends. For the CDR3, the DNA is TGTGCCAGTAGTAAGATACATGGAGAGACCCAGTACTTC. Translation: CASSKIHGETQYF.

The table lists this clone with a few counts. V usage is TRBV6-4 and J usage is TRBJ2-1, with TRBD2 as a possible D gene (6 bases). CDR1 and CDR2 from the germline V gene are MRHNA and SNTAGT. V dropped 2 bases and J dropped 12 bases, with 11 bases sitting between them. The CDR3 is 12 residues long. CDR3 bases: TGTGCCAGCAGTGACGACGGGAGACGGCAGTTCTTC. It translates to CASSDDGRRQFF.

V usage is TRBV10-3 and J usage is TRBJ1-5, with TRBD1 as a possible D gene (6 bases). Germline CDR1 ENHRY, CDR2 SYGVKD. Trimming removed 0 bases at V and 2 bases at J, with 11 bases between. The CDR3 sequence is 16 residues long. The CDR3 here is CAISESHRAGNQPQHF. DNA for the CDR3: TGTGCCATCAGTGAGTCCCACAGGGCTGGCAATCAGCCCCAGCATTTT.

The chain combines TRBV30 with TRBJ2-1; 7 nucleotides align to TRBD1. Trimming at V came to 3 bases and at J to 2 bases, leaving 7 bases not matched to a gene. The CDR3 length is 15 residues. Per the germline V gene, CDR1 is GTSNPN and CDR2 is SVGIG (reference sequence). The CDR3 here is CAWRPGQTAYNEQFF. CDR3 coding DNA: TGTGCCTGGAGGCCGGGACAGACAGCCTACAATGAGCAGTTCTTC.

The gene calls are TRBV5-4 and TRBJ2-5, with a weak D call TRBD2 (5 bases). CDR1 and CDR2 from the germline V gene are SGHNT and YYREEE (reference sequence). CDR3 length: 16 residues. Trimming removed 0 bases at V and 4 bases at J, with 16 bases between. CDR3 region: CASSLAAAKGGETQYF. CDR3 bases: TGTGCCAGCAGCTTGGCGGCGGCTAAAGGAGGAGAGACCCAGTACTTC.

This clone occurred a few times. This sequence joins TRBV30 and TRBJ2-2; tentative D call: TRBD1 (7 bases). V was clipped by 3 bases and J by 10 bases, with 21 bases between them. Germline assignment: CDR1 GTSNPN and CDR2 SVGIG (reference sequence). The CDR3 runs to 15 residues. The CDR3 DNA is TGTGCCTGGAGAGAGGAGGGCAGGGGGGAGGAGGAGCTGTTTTTT. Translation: CAWREEGRGEEELFF.

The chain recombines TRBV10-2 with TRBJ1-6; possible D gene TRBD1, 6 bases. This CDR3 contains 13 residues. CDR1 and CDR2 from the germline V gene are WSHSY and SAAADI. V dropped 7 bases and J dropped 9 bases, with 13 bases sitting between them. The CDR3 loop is CASKGDLGSPLHF. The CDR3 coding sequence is TGCGCCAGCAAGGGGGATTTAGGTTCACCCCTCCACTTT.

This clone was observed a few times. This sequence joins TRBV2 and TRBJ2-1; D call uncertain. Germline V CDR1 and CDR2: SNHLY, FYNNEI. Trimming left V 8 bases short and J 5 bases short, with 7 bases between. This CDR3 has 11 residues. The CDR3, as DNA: TGTGCCAGCCGACTGAACAATGAGCAGTTCTTC. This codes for CASRLNNEQFF.

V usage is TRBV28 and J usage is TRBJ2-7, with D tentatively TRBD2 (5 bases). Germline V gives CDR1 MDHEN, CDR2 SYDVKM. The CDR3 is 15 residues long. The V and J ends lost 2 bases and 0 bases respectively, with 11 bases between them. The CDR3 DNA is TGTGCCAGCAGTTTACCCGGACTGGACTCCTACGAGCAGTACTTC. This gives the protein CASSLPGLDSYEQYF.

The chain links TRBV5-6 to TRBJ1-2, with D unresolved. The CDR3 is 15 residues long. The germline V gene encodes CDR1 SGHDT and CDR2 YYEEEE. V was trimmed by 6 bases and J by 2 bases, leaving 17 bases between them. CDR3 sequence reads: CASTPRFSGNYGYTF. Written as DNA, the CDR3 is TGTGCCAGCACCCCCCGTTTTTCCGGGAACTATGGCTACACCTTC.

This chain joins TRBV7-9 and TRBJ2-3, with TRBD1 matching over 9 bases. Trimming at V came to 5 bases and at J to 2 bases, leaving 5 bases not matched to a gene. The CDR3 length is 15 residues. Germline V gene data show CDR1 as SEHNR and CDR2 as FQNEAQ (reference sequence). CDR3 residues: CASSPGTGFTDTQYF. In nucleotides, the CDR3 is TGTGCCAGCAGCCCCGGGACAGGGTTCACAGATACGCAGTATTTT.

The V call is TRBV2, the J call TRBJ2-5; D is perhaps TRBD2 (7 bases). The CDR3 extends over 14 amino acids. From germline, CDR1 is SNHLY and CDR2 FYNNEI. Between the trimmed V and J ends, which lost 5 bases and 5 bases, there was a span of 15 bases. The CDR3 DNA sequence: TGTGCCAGCAGTAGGGGGGGGACAAGGGAGACCCAGTACTTC. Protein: CASSRGGTRETQYF. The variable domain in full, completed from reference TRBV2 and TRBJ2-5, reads EPEVTQTPSHQVTQMGQEVILRCVPISNHLYFYWYRQILGQKVEFLVSFYNNEISEKSEIFDDQFSVERPDGSNFTLKIRSTKLEDSAMYFCASSRGGTRETQYFGPGTRLLVL.